Each of the 10 T cell receptor beta chains below was sequenced from the same sample in a study of cytomegalovirus exposure and HLA in healthy donors. Primers for the PCR totalled 60 Vbeta and 13 Jbeta. Sequencing used immunoSEQ multiplex PCR; TCRdb keeps in-frame clones, though not all of them. The data contain 90,000 to 120,000 clones, more than 60% of them singletons. The specimen was PBMCs. The source of these receptors is a female donor in good health and CMV-seropositive.

The chain has TRBV5-1 and TRBJ1-1, with a tentative D call TRBD1 (6 bases). The CDR3 covers 16 residues. Germline CDR1 reads SGHRS; CDR2 reads YFSETQ. V was clipped by 4 bases and J by 2 bases, with 18 bases between them. CDR3 nucleotide sequence: TGCGCCAGCAGCCCCGAACAGGGTATAAGAAACACTGAAGCTTTCTTT. Its translation: CASSPEQGIRNTEAFF.

The V call is TRBV18, the J call TRBJ2-3, with TRBD2 matching over 8 bases. Germline CDR1 is KGHSH and CDR2 is LQKENI. The CDR3 loop spans 14 amino acids. The J segment lost 6 bases and the V segment lost 2 bases, leaving 4 bases of the junction unmatched. The CDR3 loop is CASSPGTRVDTQYF. The DNA of the CDR3 is TGTGCCAGCTCACCAGGGACTAGGGTCGATACGCAGTATTTT.

V usage is TRBV7-2 and J usage is TRBJ1-2; D remains unclear. The V end lost 5 bases, the J end lost 0 bases, and 13 bases lay between the germline ends. CDR1 and CDR2 from the germline V gene are SGHTA and FQGNSA. The CDR3 totals 15 residues. The DNA for the CDR3 is TGTGCCAGCAGCAGGGTTGGGGAGACTAACTATGGCTACACCTTC. This encodes CASSRVGETNYGYTF.

The V call is TRBV4-1, the J call TRBJ1-2, with D uncertain. The germline V gene has CDR1 MGHRA and CDR2 YSYEKL. V gave up 3 bases and J gave up 1 base, with 12 bases separating them. The CDR3 length is 15 residues. The CDR3 coding sequence is TGCGCCAGCAGCCACGGGGAGAGGGTTAACTATGGCTACACCTTC. Its protein is CASSHGERVNYGYTF.

The genes are TRBV30 and TRBJ1-1; 10 nucleotides line up with TRBD1. Trimming at V came to 4 bases and at J to 4 bases, leaving 12 bases not matched to a gene. The CDR3 extends over 16 amino acids. Germline lookup yields CDR1 GTSNPN and CDR2 SVGIG (reference sequence). CDR3 sequence (DNA): TGTGCCTGGATGGCCCCTGGGGACAGGGGTGGCACTGAAGCTTTCTTT. It yields the protein CAWMAPGDRGGTEAFF.

This clone was seen a few times. The chain recombines TRBV10-1 with TRBJ2-1; D remains ambiguous. V was cut by 0 bases and J by 0 bases, with 15 bases left in between. From germline, CDR1 is WNHNN and CDR2 SYGVQD (reference sequence). The CDR3 spans 18 residues. The CDR3 DNA is TGCGCCAGCAGTGAGTCCTTAATCAGGATGAGCTCCTACAATGAGCAGTTCTTC. Protein: CASSESLIRMSSYNEQFF.

This chain links TRBV28 with TRBJ1-6; D might be TRBD1 (5 bases). This CDR3 has 12 residues. Germline loops: CDR1 MDHEN, CDR2 SYDVKM. Trimming pared 7 bases from V and 7 bases from J, leaving 8 bases between. The CDR3 coding sequence is TGTGCCAGCACAGGGTGGAATTCACCCCTCCACTTT. This codes for CASTGWNSPLHF.

This clone has only a few counts. The chain joins TRBV6-1 to TRBJ1-2, with TRBD1 matching 7 bases. This CDR3 contains 13 residues. Germline V gene lookup returns CDR1 MNHNS and CDR2 SASEGT. Germline trimming cut 5 bases from V and 3 bases from J; bases unmatched to any gene: 3. CDR3 loop: CASSRQGHYGYTF. In DNA, the CDR3 is TGTGCCAGCAGTAGACAGGGCCACTATGGCTACACCTTC.

The CDR3 sequence is CASSGGAGTGVTEAFF. The CDR3 bases are TGTGCCAGCAGCGGGGGGGCTGGGACAGGGGTGACTGAAGCTTTCTTT. This chain links TRBV5-5 with TRBJ1-1, with 10 bases fitting TRBD1. Germline CDR1 is SGHKS and CDR2 is YYEKEE (reference sequence). This CDR3 spans 16 amino acids. Unmatched junction bases numbered 11, after V lost 4 bases and J lost 5 bases. The full variable domain, in which reference TRBV5-5 and TRBJ1-1 provide the parts outside the CDR3, is DAGVTQSPTHLIKTRGQQVTLRCSPISGHKSVSWYQQVLGQGPQFIFQYYEKEERGRGNFPDRFSARQFPNYSSELNVNALLLGDSALYLCASSGGAGTGVTEAFFGQGTRLTVV.

This clone was counted between two and nine times. The chain combines TRBV12-5 with TRBJ1-3; D gene ambiguous. This CDR3 is built from 15 residues. CDR1 LGHNT and CDR2 FRNRAP come from the germline V gene. The V and J ends lost 5 bases and 2 bases respectively, with 13 bases between them. For the CDR3, the DNA is TGTGCTAGTGGTCAGGAGGGCAGGCCTGGAAACACCATATATTTT. Protein product: CASGQEGRPGNTIYF.